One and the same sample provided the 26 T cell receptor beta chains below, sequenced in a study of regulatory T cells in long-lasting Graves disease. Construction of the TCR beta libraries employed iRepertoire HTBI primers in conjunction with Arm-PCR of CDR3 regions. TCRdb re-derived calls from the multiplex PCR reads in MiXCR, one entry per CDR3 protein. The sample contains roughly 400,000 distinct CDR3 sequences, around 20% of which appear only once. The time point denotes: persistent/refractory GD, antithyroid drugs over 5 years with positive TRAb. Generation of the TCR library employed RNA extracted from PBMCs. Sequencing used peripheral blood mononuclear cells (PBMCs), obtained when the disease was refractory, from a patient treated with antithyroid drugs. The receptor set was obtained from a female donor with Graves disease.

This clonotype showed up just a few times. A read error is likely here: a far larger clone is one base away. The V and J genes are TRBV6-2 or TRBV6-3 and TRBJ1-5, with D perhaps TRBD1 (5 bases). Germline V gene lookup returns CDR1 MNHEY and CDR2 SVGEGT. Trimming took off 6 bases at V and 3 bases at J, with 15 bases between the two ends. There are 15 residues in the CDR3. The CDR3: CASSPRTGDNQPQHF. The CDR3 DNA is TGTGCCAGCAGCCCAAGAACGGGGGACAATCAGCCCCAGCATTTT.

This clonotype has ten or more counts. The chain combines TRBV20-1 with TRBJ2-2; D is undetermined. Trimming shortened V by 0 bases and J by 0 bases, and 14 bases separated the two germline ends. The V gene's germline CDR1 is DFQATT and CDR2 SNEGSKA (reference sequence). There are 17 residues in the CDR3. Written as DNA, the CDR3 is TGCAGTGCTAGAGATCCGGGCAAAAAGTCGAACACCGGGGAGCTGTTTTTT. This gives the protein CSARDPGKKSNTGELFF.

As DNA, the CDR3 is TGTGCCAGCAGTTACTCGAGTGGGAGTGGGACTGAAGCTTTCTTT. Residues: CASSYSSGSGTEAFF. The chain has TRBV6-2 or TRBV6-3 and TRBJ1-1; no definite D call. Trimming left V 0 bases short and J 5 bases short, with 13 bases between. This CDR3 contains 15 residues. Germline-derived CDR1 and CDR2 are MNHEY and SVGEGT.

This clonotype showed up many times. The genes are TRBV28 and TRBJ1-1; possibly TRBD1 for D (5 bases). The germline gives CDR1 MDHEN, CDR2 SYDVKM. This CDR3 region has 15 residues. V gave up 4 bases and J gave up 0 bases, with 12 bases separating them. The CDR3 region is CASSSGTAMNTEAFF. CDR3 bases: TGTGCCAGCAGTTCCGGGACGGCCATGAACACTGAAGCTTTCTTT.

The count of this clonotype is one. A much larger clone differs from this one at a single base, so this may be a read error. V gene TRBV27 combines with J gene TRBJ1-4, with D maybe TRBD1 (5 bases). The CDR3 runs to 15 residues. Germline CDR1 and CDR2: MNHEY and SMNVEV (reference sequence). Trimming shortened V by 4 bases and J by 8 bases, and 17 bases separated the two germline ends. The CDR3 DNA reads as TGTGCCAGCAGTTCAGGGCCTGGGGTTCCGGAAAAACTGTTTTTT. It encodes CASSSGPGVPEKLFF. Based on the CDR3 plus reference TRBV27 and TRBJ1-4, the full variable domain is EAQVTQNPRYLITVTGKKLTVTCSQNMNHEYMSWYRQDPGLGLRQIYYSMNVEVTDKGDVPEGYKVSRKEKRNFPLILESPSPNQTSLYFCASSSGPGVPEKLFFGSGTQLSVL.

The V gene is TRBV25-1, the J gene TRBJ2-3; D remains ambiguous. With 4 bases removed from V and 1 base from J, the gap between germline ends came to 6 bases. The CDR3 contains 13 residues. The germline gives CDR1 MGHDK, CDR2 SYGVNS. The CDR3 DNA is TGTGCCAGCAGTGTAGTGGGCACAGATACGCAGTATTTT. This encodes CASSVVGTDTQYF.

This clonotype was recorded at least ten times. The CDR3 here is CSAGVPSYEQYF. CDR3 bases: TGCAGTGCTGGGGTCCCTTCTTACGAGCAGTACTTC. This chain uses TRBV20-1 with TRBJ2-7; the D is unclear. The length of the CDR3 is 12 residues. The V end lost 5 bases, the J end lost 4 bases, and 12 bases lay between the germline ends. Germline V CDR1 and CDR2: DFQATT, SNEGSKA (reference sequence).

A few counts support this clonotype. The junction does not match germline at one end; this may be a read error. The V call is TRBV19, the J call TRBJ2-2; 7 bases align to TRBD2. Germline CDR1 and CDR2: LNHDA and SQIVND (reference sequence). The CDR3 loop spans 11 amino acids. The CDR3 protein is CPSTGGGELFF. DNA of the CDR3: TGTCCCAGTACGGGGGGCGGGGAGCTGTTTTTT.

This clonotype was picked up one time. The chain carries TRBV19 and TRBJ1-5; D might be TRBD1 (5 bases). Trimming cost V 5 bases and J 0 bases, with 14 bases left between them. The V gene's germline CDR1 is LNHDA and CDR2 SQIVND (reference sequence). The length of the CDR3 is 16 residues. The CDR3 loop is CASSLFRVRSNQPQHF. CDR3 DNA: TGTGCCAGTAGTCTCTTCAGGGTTCGTAGCAATCAGCCCCAGCATTTT.

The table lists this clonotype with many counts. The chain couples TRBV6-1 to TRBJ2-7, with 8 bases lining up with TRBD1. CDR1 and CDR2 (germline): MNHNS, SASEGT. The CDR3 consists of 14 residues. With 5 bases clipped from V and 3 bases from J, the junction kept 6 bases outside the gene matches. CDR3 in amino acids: CASSYRGLFYEQYF. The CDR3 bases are TGTGCCAGCAGTTACAGGGGGTTGTTCTACGAGCAGTACTTC.

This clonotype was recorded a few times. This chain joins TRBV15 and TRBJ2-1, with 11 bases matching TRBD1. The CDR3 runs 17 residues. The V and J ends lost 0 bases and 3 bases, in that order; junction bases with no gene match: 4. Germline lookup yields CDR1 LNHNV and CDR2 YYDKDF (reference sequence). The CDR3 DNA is TGTGCCACCAGCAGAGATAGGGGACAGGGGGTCTACAATGAGCAGTTCTTC. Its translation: CATSRDRGQGVYNEQFF.

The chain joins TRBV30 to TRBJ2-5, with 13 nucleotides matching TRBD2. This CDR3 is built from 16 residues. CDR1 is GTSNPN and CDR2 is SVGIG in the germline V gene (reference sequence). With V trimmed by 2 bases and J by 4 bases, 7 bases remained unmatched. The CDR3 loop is CAWSHGLAGVGETQYF. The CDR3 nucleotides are TGTGCCTGGAGTCACGGACTAGCGGGAGTAGGAGAGACCCAGTACTTC.

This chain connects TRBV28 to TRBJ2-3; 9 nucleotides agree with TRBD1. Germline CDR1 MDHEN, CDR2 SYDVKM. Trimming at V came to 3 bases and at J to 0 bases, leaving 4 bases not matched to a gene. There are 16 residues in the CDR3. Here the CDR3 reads CASSFGTGSSTDTQYF. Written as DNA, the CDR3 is TGTGCCAGCAGTTTCGGGACAGGGAGTAGCACAGATACGCAGTATTTT.

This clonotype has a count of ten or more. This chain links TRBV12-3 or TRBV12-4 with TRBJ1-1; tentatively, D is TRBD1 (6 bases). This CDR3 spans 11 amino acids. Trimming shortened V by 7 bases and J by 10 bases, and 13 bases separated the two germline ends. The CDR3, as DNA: TGTGCCAGCACCACAGGGCTTGGAGCTTTCTTT. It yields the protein CASTTGLGAFF.

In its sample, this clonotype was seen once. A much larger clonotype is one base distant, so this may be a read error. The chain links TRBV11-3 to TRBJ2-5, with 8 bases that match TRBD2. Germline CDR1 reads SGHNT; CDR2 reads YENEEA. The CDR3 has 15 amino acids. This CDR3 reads CVSSRGGQLKETQYF. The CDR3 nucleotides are TGTGTCAGCAGCCGGGGGGGACAACTCAAAGAGACCCAGTACTTC.

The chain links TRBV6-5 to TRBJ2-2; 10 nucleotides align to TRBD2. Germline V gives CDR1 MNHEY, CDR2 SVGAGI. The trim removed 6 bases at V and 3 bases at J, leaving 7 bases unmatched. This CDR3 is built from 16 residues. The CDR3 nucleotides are TGTGCCAGCAGGTTACTAGCGGGACCGTACACCGGGGAGCTGTTTTTT. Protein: CASRLLAGPYTGELFF.

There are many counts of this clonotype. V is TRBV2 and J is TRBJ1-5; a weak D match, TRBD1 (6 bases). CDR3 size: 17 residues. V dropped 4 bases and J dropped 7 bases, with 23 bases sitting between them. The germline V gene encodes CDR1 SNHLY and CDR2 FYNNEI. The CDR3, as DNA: TGTGCCAGCAGTGTTTCACAGGGAGGATCTTCCTCGCAGCCCCAGCATTTT. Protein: CASSVSQGGSSSQPQHF.

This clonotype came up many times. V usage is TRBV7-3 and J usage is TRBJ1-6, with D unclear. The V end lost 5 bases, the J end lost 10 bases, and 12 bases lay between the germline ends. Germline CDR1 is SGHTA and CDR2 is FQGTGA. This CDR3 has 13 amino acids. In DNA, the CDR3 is TGTGCCAGCAGCGCGCGCCTTCGGTCACCCCTCCACTTT. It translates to CASSARLRSPLHF.

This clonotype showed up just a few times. This CDR3 reads CASSLVGARKTQYF. CDR3 nucleotide sequence: TGTGCCAGCAGCTTGGTGGGGGCTCGGAAGACCCAGTACTTC. The rearrangement uses TRBV5-6 and TRBJ2-5; D is perhaps TRBD1 (6 bases). Per the germline V gene, CDR1 is SGHDT and CDR2 is YYEEEE. Trimming took 0 bases from V and 6 from J, leaving 12 bases between them. This CDR3 spans 14 amino acids.

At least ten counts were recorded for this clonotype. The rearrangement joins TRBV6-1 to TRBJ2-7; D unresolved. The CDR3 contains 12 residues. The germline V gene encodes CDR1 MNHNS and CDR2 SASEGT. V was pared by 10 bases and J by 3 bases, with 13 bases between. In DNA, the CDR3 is TGTGCCACTACCAATTCCCTCTACGAGCAGTACTTC. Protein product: CATTNSLYEQYF.

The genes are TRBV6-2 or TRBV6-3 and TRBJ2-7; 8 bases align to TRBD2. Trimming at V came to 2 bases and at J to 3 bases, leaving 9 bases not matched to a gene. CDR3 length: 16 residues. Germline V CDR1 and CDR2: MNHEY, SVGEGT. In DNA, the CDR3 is TGTGCCAGCAGTTACCCCTTTGGCGGGAGGTACTACGAGCAGTACTTC. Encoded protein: CASSYPFGGRYYEQYF.

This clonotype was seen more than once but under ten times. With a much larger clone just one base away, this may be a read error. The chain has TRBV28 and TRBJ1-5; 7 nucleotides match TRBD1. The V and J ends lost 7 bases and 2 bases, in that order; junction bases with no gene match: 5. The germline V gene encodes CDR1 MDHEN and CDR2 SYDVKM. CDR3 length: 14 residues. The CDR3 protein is CASIDTGGNQPQHF. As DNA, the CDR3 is TGTGCCAGCATAGATACAGGGGGCAATCAGCCCCAGCATTTT.

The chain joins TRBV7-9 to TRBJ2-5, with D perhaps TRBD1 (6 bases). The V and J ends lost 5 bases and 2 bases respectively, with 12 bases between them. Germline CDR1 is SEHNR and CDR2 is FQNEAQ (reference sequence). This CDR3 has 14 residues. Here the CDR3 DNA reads TGTGCCAGCAGCCACTTAGGGGGTCAAGAGACCCAGTACTTC. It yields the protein CASSHLGGQETQYF.

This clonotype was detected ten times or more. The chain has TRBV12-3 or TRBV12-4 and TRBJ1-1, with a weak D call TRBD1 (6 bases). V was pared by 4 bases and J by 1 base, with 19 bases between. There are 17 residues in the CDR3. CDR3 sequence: CASSYTTGKGRNTEAFF. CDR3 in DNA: TGTGCCAGCAGTTACACTACAGGGAAGGGGAGGAACACTGAAGCTTTCTTT.

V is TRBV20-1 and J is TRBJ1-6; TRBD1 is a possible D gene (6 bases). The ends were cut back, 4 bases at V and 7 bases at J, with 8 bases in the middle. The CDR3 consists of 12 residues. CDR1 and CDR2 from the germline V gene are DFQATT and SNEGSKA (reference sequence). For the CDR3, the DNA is TGCAGTGCTACCCAGGGGAATTCACCCCTCCACTTT. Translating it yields CSATQGNSPLHF.

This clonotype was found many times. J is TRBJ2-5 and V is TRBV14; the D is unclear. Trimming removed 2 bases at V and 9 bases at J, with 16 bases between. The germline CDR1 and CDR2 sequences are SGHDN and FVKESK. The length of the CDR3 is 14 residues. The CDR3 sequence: CASSQTGKAVAQYF. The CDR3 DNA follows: TGTGCCAGCAGCCAAACCGGAAAGGCGGTAGCCCAGTACTTC. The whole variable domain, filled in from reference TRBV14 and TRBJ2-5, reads EAGVTQFPSHSVIEKGQTVTLRCDPISGHDNLYWYRRVMGKEIKFLLHFVKESKQDESGMPNNRFLAERTGGTYSTLKVQPAELEDSGVYFCASSQTGKAVAQYFGPGTRLLVL.